A selection of T cell receptor beta chains follows, all from one sample in a study of blood T cells in healthy people across ages. TCRdb called the 5' RACE reads again in MiXCR, with one record for every CDR3 protein. The repertoire includes approximately 2,000,000 distinct CDR3 sequences, about two fifths of them detected once, and about 23% sits in the top ten. Sequences were obtained from blood. These receptor sequences come from a human donor in good health. CDR3s include the opening cysteine and the closing phenylalanine or tryptophan.

>.|TRBV2
CASRPLMGRTTYEQYF
>TRBJ1-2|TRBV5-1
CASSPVLANGYTF
>TRBJ2-7|TRBV7-9
CASSPPRVYEQYF
>TRBJ2-1|TRBV9
CASSGGVEQFF
>TRBJ2-7|TRBV20-1
CSASRGPQSNEQYF
>TRBJ1-6|TRBV4-2
CASSLTGQSSPLHF
>TRBJ1-1|TRBV7-2
CASSLGGRHGEAFF
>TRBJ1-2|TRBV28
CASSPIGQGVDYGYTF
>TRBJ1-2|TRBV20-1
CSARDLMGYGYTF
>.|TRBV10-3
CATVRGYEQYF
>TRBJ2-5|TRBV7-7
CASSLGATSGGAETRYF
>TRBJ1-2|TRBV29-1
CGVGPPSNYGYTF
>TRBJ2-7|TRBV20-1
CSATGDGCEQYF
>TRBJ1-2|TRBV7-2
CATSGQGSANYGYTF
>TRBJ1-2|TRBV7-2
CASSLNRGQGINGYTF
>TRBJ2-1|TRBV5-5
CASSFVGQNNEQFF
>TRBJ2-1|TRBV29-1
CSSIVGLAGDEQFF
>TRBJ1-6|TRBV7-2
CASSLALSSNSPLHF
>TRBJ2-1|TRBV5-5
CASSQIGDEQFF
>TRBJ1-5|TRBV9
CASSPSSDRAYQPQHF
>TRBJ1-1|TRBV20-1
CSANEGPGESFF
>TRBJ1-4|TRBV20-1
CSASDTGGPNEKLFF
>TRBJ2-3|TRBV9
CASSPTAAAGTDTQYF
>TRBJ1-2|TRBV7-2
CASSLFPQGAHGYTF
>TRBJ2-1|TRBV20-1
CSARGGSDGAYNEQFF
>TRBJ1-1|TRBV7-8
CASISRTEAFF
>TRBJ1-2|TRBV10-3
CAATESNYGYTF
>TRBJ2-6|TRBV12-2
CASRLLRDRGPLGPNVLTF
>TRBJ2-5|TRBV2
CASRLRTSGGIDQETQYF
>TRBJ1-1|TRBV29-1
CSVGGVSGGNTEAFF
>TRBJ2-7|TRBV11-2
CASSLRSGGDFYEQYF